Below are 20 T cell receptor beta chains sequenced from a single sample in a study of CD8+CD57+ T cells in acquired aplastic anemia. Using genomic DNA as the template, TCR beta VDJ and CDR3 profiling was carried out. Each CDR3 protein gets one entry after TCRdb re-called the reads with MiXCR. The sample holds about 150,000 distinct CDR3 sequences, about 54% seen once. By flow cytometry, patients selected for sequencing had shown an expansion of CD8+CD57+ cells. Sequenced: sorted CD4+, CD8+, or CD8+CD57+ T cells (not recorded which) from PBMCs. Receptors were obtained from a human donor with aplastic anemia.

The chain recombines TRBV7-9 with TRBJ2-7; a weak D match, TRBD2 (6 bases). V dropped 5 bases and J dropped 2 bases, with 10 bases sitting between them. The CDR3 consists of 13 residues. Germline V CDR1 and CDR2: SEHNR, FQNEAQ (reference sequence). CDR3 sequence (DNA): TGTGCCAGCAGCCAAGGGACTCCCTACGAGCAGTACTTC. The encoded protein is CASSQGTPYEQYF.

This clonotype appeared many times. The chain joins TRBV24-1 to TRBJ2-7; 7 nucleotides align to TRBD1. The CDR3 runs to 16 residues. V shed 3 bases, J shed 5 bases, and the junction held 12 bases outside the gene matches. Germline V lookup: CDR1 KGHDR, CDR2 SFDVKD. Written as DNA, the CDR3 is TGTGCCACCAGTGATCTCCAGAAGGGGGCTCTACACGAGCAGTACTTC. Translating gives CATSDLQKGALHEQYF.

The gene calls are TRBV7-6 and TRBJ1-4; D call uncertain. Deletions cut 0 bases from V and 4 bases from J, with 21 bases between. Looked up from germline, CDR1 is SGHVS and CDR2 is FNYEAQ. The CDR3 totals 19 residues. CDR3 nucleotide sequence: TGTGCCAGCAGCTTAGCCAGTACTTGGGCGGACCTTTTTAATGAAAAACTGTTTTTT. It specifies CASSLASTWADLFNEKLFF.

This clonotype was observed a few times. The V and J genes are TRBV19 and TRBJ2-2; 8 bases align to TRBD2. The V gene's germline CDR1 is LNHDA and CDR2 SQIVND (reference sequence). The CDR3 has 13 residues. Germline trimming cut 9 bases from V and 3 bases from J; bases unmatched to any gene: 3. For the CDR3, the DNA is TGTGCCAGCCGGGGGGGGGACACCGGGGAGCTGTTTTTT. Translated, it gives CASRGGDTGELFF.

In this sample, this clonotype turned up many times. The rearrangement links TRBV10-3 to TRBJ2-7; 14 nucleotides align to TRBD2. Germline CDR1 ENHRY, CDR2 SYGVKD. This CDR3 is 16 amino acids long. J lost 6 bases, V lost 11 bases, and 15 bases had no gene match. The CDR3 bases are TGTGCCTCCAAAATGGGGATGACTAGCGGGGGGGGCGAGCAGTACTTC. Translation gives CASKMGMTSGGGEQYF.

This clonotype appeared many times. The chain employs TRBV19 and TRBJ2-5, with D tentatively TRBD2 (6 bases). Germline-derived CDR1 and CDR2 are LNHDA and SQIVND (reference sequence). The CDR3 is 14 amino acids. With 3 bases removed from V and 3 bases from J, the gap between germline ends came to 11 bases. Here the CDR3 DNA reads TGTGCCAGTAGTATGGCGGGGCCGAAAGAGACCCAGTACTTC. Translated: CASSMAGPKETQYF.

This chain joins TRBV29-1 and TRBJ1-1; D gene ambiguous. The germline V and J ends were trimmed by 1 base and 1 base, with 10 bases remaining between them. This CDR3 is 14 amino acids long. Germline lookup yields CDR1 SQVTM and CDR2 ANQGSEA. For the CDR3, the DNA is TGCAGCGTTGAAGGGGAGGGCGCGAACACTGAAGCTTTCTTT. This sequence encodes CSVEGEGANTEAFF.

Here the CDR3 reads CASSIGTTEKLFF. In DNA form, the CDR3 reads TGTGCCAGCAGTATAGGAACCACCGAAAAACTGTTTTTT. The chain employs TRBV2 and TRBJ1-4; D is undetermined. This CDR3 has 13 amino acids. Trimming stripped 5 bases from V and 8 bases from J, with 12 bases between. Germline CDR1 is SNHLY and CDR2 is FYNNEI.

This clonotype was recorded many times. The chain joins TRBV24-1 to TRBJ2-2; D might be TRBD1 or TRBD2, each matching 5 bases. Trimming cost V 9 bases and J 6 bases, with 22 bases left between them. The CDR3 loop spans 16 amino acids. The germline CDR1 and CDR2 sequences are KGHDR and SFDVKD. CDR3 coding DNA: TGTGCCACCTCGACCGACTGGGGGAGTGACCCCGGGGAGCTGTTTTTT. The encoded protein is CATSTDWGSDPGELFF.

The chain links TRBV9 to TRBJ2-3; 9 bases are shared with TRBD2. The V segment lost 4 bases and the J segment 2 bases; nucleotides outside the gene matches: 8. This CDR3 has 16 residues. From germline, CDR1 is SGDLS and CDR2 YYNGEE. The CDR3 DNA sequence: TGTGCCAGCAGCACTCGAGGGACTAGCTACACAGATACGCAGTATTTT. It encodes CASSTRGTSYTDTQYF.

The V gene is TRBV20-1, the J gene TRBJ2-1; no definite D call. V lost 8 bases and J 3 bases, leaving 17 bases between the germline ends. This CDR3 contains 14 residues. The germline gives CDR1 DFQATT, CDR2 SNEGSKA (reference sequence). This CDR3 is CSPIQWARYNEQFF. The CDR3 region has the DNA TGCAGTCCTATTCAGTGGGCCCGCTACAATGAGCAGTTCTTC.

The chain joins TRBV7-2 to TRBJ2-2; maybe TRBD2 (6 bases). Germline V CDR1 and CDR2: SGHTA, FQGNSA. The CDR3 runs 16 residues. Trimming took 2 bases from V and 2 from J, leaving 12 bases between them. CDR3 sequence (DNA): TGTGCCAGCAGCTTACCGGGCGGGGCCAACACCGGGGAGCTGTTTTTT. Translation gives CASSLPGGANTGELFF.

The table lists this clonotype with a few counts. A much larger clone sits a single nucleotide away, making a read error possible. As the CDR3 is not closed by the conserved phenylalanine or tryptophan, this likely results from a read error. The genes are TRBV2 and TRBJ1-2; TRBD1 is a possible D gene (5 bases). V lost 6 bases and J 6 bases, leaving 8 bases between the germline ends. The CDR3 sequence is 11 residues long. From germline, CDR1 is SNHLY and CDR2 FYNNEI. This CDR3 reads CASRGVDGYTS. For the CDR3, the DNA is TGTGCCAGCAGGGGGGTCGATGGCTACACCTCC.

V usage is TRBV12-5 and J usage is TRBJ1-2; D gene ambiguous. The CDR3 length is 13 residues. The V gene's germline CDR1 is LGHNT and CDR2 FRNRAP. The germline V and J ends were trimmed by 7 bases and 3 bases, with 12 bases remaining between them. The CDR3 protein is CASAPTPYYGYTF. The CDR3 nucleotides read TGTGCTAGTGCCCCCACCCCTTACTATGGCTACACCTTC. Full variable domain (outside the CDR3, taken from reference TRBV12-5 and TRBJ1-2): DARVTQTPRHKVTEMGQEVTMRCQPILGHNTVFWYRQTMMQGLELLAYFRNRAPLDDSGMPKDRFSAEMPDATLATLKIQPSEPRDSAVYFCASAPTPYYGYTFGSGTRLTVV.

This clonotype was detected many times. The chain employs TRBV19 and TRBJ1-1, with a weak D call TRBD1 (5 bases). CDR1 is LNHDA, CDR2 SQIVND, per germline (reference sequence). The V and J ends lost 7 bases and 5 bases respectively, with 20 bases between them. The CDR3 has 15 residues. The CDR3 DNA sequence: TGTGCCAGTAATATCCGGGGCGCGCGTAGGACTGAAGCTTTCTTT. It translates to CASNIRGARRTEAFF.

V is TRBV10-3 and J is TRBJ2-7; no reliable D call. This CDR3 comprises 16 residues. The V end lost 3 bases, the J end lost 2 bases, and 17 bases lay between the germline ends. The V gene's germline CDR1 is ENHRY and CDR2 SYGVKD. In DNA form, the CDR3 reads TGTGCCATCAGTGATCGGGCAGGACCGAAACCCTACGAGCAGTACTTC. It specifies CAISDRAGPKPYEQYF.

This clonotype was seen ten or more times. The chain uses TRBV7-6 and TRBJ2-5; 10 bases match TRBD1. V shed 5 bases, J shed 7 bases, and the junction held 4 bases outside the gene matches. Germline lookup yields CDR1 SGHVS and CDR2 FNYEAQ. The CDR3 loop spans 13 amino acids. The chain's CDR3 is CASSARTGGTQYF. The CDR3 DNA reads TGTGCCAGCAGCGCCCGGACAGGGGGGACCCAGTACTTC. Full variable domain (missing parts from reference TRBV7-6 and TRBJ2-5): GAGVSQSPRYKVTKRGQDVALRCDPISGHVSLYWYRQALGQGPEFLTYFNYEAQQDKSGLPNDRFSAERPEGSISTLTIQRTEQRDSAMYRCASSARTGGTQYFGPGTRLLVL.

To note about this clonotype: The CDR3 carries no conserved terminal phenylalanine or tryptophan, so it likely arises from a read error. The DNA is left out, because the CDR3 cannot be placed on it with certainty; the CDR3 is given as TCRdb lists it. The chain carries TRBV2 and TRBJ2-7; the D call TRBD1 from the table was never checked on the DNA. CDR1 is SNHLY and CDR2 is FYNNEI in the germline V gene. The length of the CDR3 is 12 amino acids, counting both ends. CDR3 sequence reads: CASSGLRTGSYG.

Details on this clonotype: This may stem from a read error, because a much larger clone lies one nucleotide away. Lacking the conserved final phenylalanine or tryptophan, this CDR3 likely reflects a read error. The rearrangement joins TRBV5-4 to TRBJ2-5, with a weak D call TRBD1 (6 bases). Germline V gives CDR1 SGHNT, CDR2 YYREEE (reference sequence). Trimming pared 4 bases from V and 4 bases from J, leaving 17 bases between. The CDR3 runs to 15 residues. The CDR3 is CASSHKQGTGETQYL. The CDR3 nucleotides read TGTGCCAGCAGCCACAAACAGGGAACGGGAGAGACCCAGTACCTC.

The chain is built from TRBV19 and TRBJ1-4, with TRBD1 identical over 7 bases. CDR1 is LNHDA and CDR2 is SQIVND in the germline V gene (reference sequence). This CDR3 spans 13 amino acids. V trimming: 5 bases; J trimming: 15 bases; junction bases outside the gene matches: 12. CDR3: CASSVSTGFWVFF. The CDR3 DNA reads as TGTGCCAGTAGTGTATCGACAGGGTTTTGGGTGTTTTTT.